Described below is a single T cell receptor beta chain sequence and its context. Unmatched junction bases numbered 6, after V lost 0 bases and J lost 7 bases. This CDR3 has 15 residues. Germline lookup yields CDR1 SGHRS and CDR2 YFSETQ. Source study methods: Reference gene primer amplification gave nucleated cell count estimates. Sequencing was performed with immunoSEQ multiplex PCR; in TCRdb, only in-frame clones are kept and a portion is missing. D and trimming were read from the DNA, whereas the V and J calls and clone size are those reported in that table. The data show a few hundred thousand clones, roughly 90% seen once. Those enrolled in Seattle joined during active infection and were followed longitudinally afterward. The sample originates from a study of blood T cell repertoires in COVID-19.

The sample consisted of peripheral blood. The genes are TRBV5-1 and TRBJ1-2; 10 nucleotides align to TRBD1. The receptor was isolated from a woman aged 25-40 years with COVID-19, enrolled during active disease. This CDR3 is CASSLAMGQGLGYTF. The CDR3 coding sequence is TGCGCCAGCAGCTTGGCCATGGGACAGGGGCTTGGCTACACCTTC.